This T cell receptor (beta chain) came from a study of T-cell reconstitution after alpha-beta-depleted transplantation in children. As for this clonotype: Its antigen remains unknown.

Germline CDR1 reads SGHRS; CDR2 reads YFSETQ. V lost 6 bases to trimming and J lost 5 bases, with 17 bases between them. This CDR3 region has 14 residues. Notes on the study in general: The origin of alpha-beta T cells about two months after transplant was reportedly several hundred expanded graft clones. T-cell counts and diversity at one year following transplant were attributed mainly to newly produced T cells.

Construction of the TCRbeta library involved unique molecular identifiers. TCRdb passed the PCR reads through MiXCR, listing each CDR3 protein once. This sample has about 980,000 distinct CDR3 sequences; about 29% occur once, and the top ten carry around 30%. The J gene is TRBJ1-1, the V gene TRBV5-1, with D maybe TRBD1 (5 bases). This receptor was obtained from a boy less than two years old who had a stem cell transplant for SCID, so the T cells may come from the graft donor. The input for sequencing was PBMCs, mostly from graft donor cells, taken 360 days after TCRalphabeta/CD19-depleted stem cell transplant. For the CDR3, the DNA is TGCGCCAGCACTCCGGGGGGGGTACGGACTGAAGCTTTCTTT. Residues: CASTPGGVRTEAFF.